The rows below give T cell receptor beta chains drawn from one sample of a study of shared clonotypes between healthy human individuals. Only in-frame clones appear in the TCRdb table, and some are missing; sequencing was by immunoSEQ multiplex PCR. In the table there are some 500,000 clones, roughly 95% of which are singletons. The sequencing sample was made of naive CD4+ T cells sorted from blood. These TCRs come from a woman aged 25 to 39 in good health. Both conserved end residues are part of each CDR3. The order of the fields is clone size, D gene, V gene, J gene, CDR3 protein, CDR3 DNA. D genes are given only for firm matches. Clone size is given for some rows only: seen once, a few or many times, or a class if the clone is expanded.

>NA|TRBD1|TRBV4-1|TRBJ1-2
CASRDRNYGYTF
TGCGCCAGCCGGGACAGAAACTATGGCTACACCTTC
>NA|NA|TRBV30|TRBJ2-7
CAWSKDRSYEQYF
TGTGCCTGGAGTAAGGACAGATCCTACGAGCAGTACTTC
>NA|NA|TRBV18|TRBJ1-4
CASSPWTDNEKLFF
TGTGCCAGCTCACCCTGGACAGATAATGAAAAACTGTTTTTT
>NA|NA|TRBV28|TRBJ2-1
CASGGAGQFF
TGTGCCAGCGGTGGTGCAGGCCAGTTCTTC
>NA|TRBD2|TRBV7-3|TRBJ2-1
CASSSRTSGYYNEQFF
TGTGCCAGCAGCTCGCGGACTAGCGGGTATTACAATGAGCAGTTCTTC
>NA|NA|TRBV6-1|TRBJ2-2
CASRWGGELFF
TGTGCCAGCAGGTGGGGCGGGGAGCTGTTTTTT
>NA|TRBD2|TRBV28|TRBJ2-1
CASSLELAGVGEQFF
TGTGCCAGCAGTTTAGAGTTAGCGGGAGTGGGTGAGCAGTTCTTC
>NA|NA|TRBV25-1|TRBJ2-7
CASSELVARQTEQYF
TGTGCCAGCAGTGAATTGGTAGCGCGACAGACCGAGCAGTACTTC
>NA|NA|TRBV6-5|TRBJ2-5
CASSYFGGASEETQYF
TGTGCCAGCAGTTACTTTGGGGGCGCATCCGAAGAGACCCAGTACTTC
>once|NA|TRBV2|TRBJ1-5
CASRTLNQPQHF
TGTGCCAGCCGAACCCTAAATCAGCCCCAGCATTTT
>NA|TRBD2|TRBV9|TRBJ2-1
CASSGGLAGISYNEQFF
TGTGCCAGCAGCGGCGGGCTAGCGGGGATCTCCTACAATGAGCAGTTCTTC
>NA|TRBD2|TRBV5-1|TRBJ2-1
CASSLASSGFNEQFF
TGCGCCAGCAGCTTGGCATCTAGCGGGTTTAATGAGCAGTTCTTC
>NA|TRBD2|TRBV4-1|TRBJ2-3
CASSQELTSGPDTQYF
TGCGCCAGCAGCCAAGAGCTGACTAGCGGCCCAGATACGCAGTATTTT
>NA|NA|TRBV28|TRBJ1-2
CASMVRATSSPNYGYTF
TGTGCCAGCATGGTTAGGGCGACTTCGAGCCCTAACTATGGCTACACCTTC
>NA|TRBD1|TRBV28|TRBJ2-3
CASSPPDRVGAGFNADTQYF
TGTGCCAGCAGTCCTCCGGACAGGGTCGGTGCGGGGTTCAACGCAGATACGCAGTATTTT
>NA|TRBD2|TRBV5-1|TRBJ2-1
CASSLASGSHNEQFF
TGCGCCAGCAGCTTGGCTAGCGGGAGCCACAATGAGCAGTTCTTC
>once|TRBD2|TRBV28|TRBJ2-2
CASRLAPGGSGELFF
TGTGCCAGCAGGCTAGCGCCGGGAGGGTCCGGGGAGCTGTTTTTT
>NA|TRBD2|TRBV4-1|TRBJ2-2
CASSPRAKRESSTGELFF
TGCGCCAGCAGCCCGCGGGCCAAGCGGGAGAGCAGCACCGGGGAGCTGTTTTTT
>NA|TRBD2|TRBV6-1|TRBJ2-1
CASSEWAGGVREQFF
TGTGCCAGCAGTGAATGGGCGGGAGGTGTTCGTGAGCAGTTCTTC
>NA|TRBD1|TRBV9|TRBJ1-6
CASSTDREAYNSPLHF
TGTGCCAGCAGCACGGACAGGGAAGCCTATAATTCACCCCTCCACTTT
>NA|TRBD1|TRBV4-1|TRBJ1-1
CASSQRLLRTGDTEAFF
TGCGCCAGCAGCCAAAGGCTACTAAGGACAGGGGACACTGAAGCTTTCTTT
>NA|NA|TRBV5-4|TRBJ1-2
CASSYSAANYGYTF
TGTGCCAGCAGCTACAGTGCCGCTAACTATGGCTACACCTTC
>NA|TRBD2|TRBV19|TRBJ2-7
CASRGRGDRSGSEDEQYF
TGTGCCAGTAGGGGCCGGGGGGACCGATCGGGGAGTGAGGACGAGCAGTACTTC
>NA|TRBD1|TRBV30|TRBJ2-5
CAWSRGYRETQYF
TGTGCCTGGAGCAGGGGGTACCGGGAGACCCAGTACTTC
>once|NA|TRBV4-1|TRBJ2-2
CASSQDAAVLTTGELFF
TGCGCCAGCAGCCAAGATGCGGCGGTCTTGACCACCGGGGAGCTGTTTTTT
>NA|TRBD2|TRBV7-8|TRBJ2-7
CASSSGTSDEQYF
TGTGCCAGCAGCTCCGGGACTAGCGACGAGCAGTACTTC
>NA|NA|TRBV10-2|TRBJ2-1
CASIRERSSYNEQFF
TGCGCCAGCATTAGGGAGCGGAGCTCCTACAATGAGCAGTTCTTC
>NA|NA|TRBV7-9|TRBJ1-2
CASSLENGYTF
TGTGCCAGCAGCCTCGAGAATGGCTACACCTTC
>NA|NA|TRBV7-8|TRBJ2-7
CASSPLRVSYEQYF
TGTGCCAGCTCCCCTCTACGGGTCTCCTACGAGCAGTACTTC
>NA|NA|TRBV28|TRBJ1-2
CASSLDREGYTF
TGTGCCAGCAGTTTAGACCGGGAAGGCTACACCTTC
>NA|TRBD2|TRBV27|TRBJ2-1
CASRKLAGGGYNEQFF
TGTGCCAGCAGAAAACTAGCGGGAGGAGGGTACAATGAGCAGTTCTTC
>NA|NA|TRBV19|TRBJ2-7
CASRPGLGLSTEQYF
TGTGCCAGTAGACCCGGACTCGGTTTATCCACAGAGCAGTACTTC
>NA|TRBD2|TRBV18|TRBJ2-2
CANRAGGNTGELFF
TGTGCCAACCGGGCGGGAGGAAACACCGGGGAGCTGTTTTTT
>NA|NA|TRBV28|TRBJ2-7
CASTRPPTYEQYF
TGTGCCAGCACCCGGCCACCAACCTACGAGCAGTACTTC
>NA|NA|TRBV7-9|TRBJ1-1
CASSLTGAAAEAFF
TGTGCCAGCAGCCTAACCGGGGCAGCAGCGGAAGCTTTCTTT
>NA|NA|TRBV10-2|TRBJ1-2
CASTAATGQKIYGYTF
TGCGCCAGCACGGCGGCCACTGGACAGAAGATATATGGCTACACCTTC
>NA|NA|TRBV19|TRBJ1-5
CASSIDLDQPQHF
TGTGCCAGTAGTATAGATCTTGATCAGCCCCAGCATTTT
>once|TRBD2|TRBV7-9|TRBJ2-1
CASSSPNRLAGLHEQFF
TGTGCCAGCAGCTCCCCCAACCGACTAGCGGGATTACATGAGCAGTTCTTC
>NA|NA|TRBV7-2|TRBJ2-7
CASSVGLSSYEQYF
TGTGCCAGCAGCGTGGGACTTAGCTCCTACGAGCAGTACTTC
>NA|NA|TRBV6-1|TRBJ1-1
CASSASNEAFF
TGTGCCAGCAGTGCGTCCAATGAAGCTTTCTTT
>NA|TRBD1|TRBV10-3|TRBJ2-3
CAISEPGTGSTDTQYF
TGTGCCATCAGTGAGCCCGGGACAGGGAGCACAGATACGCAGTATTTT
>once|TRBD2|TRBV18|TRBJ2-5
CASSGTSGSETQYF
TGTGCCAGCTCCGGGACTAGCGGGAGTGAGACCCAGTACTTC
>NA|NA|TRBV12-1|TRBJ1-4
CASSLVRDSSNEKLFF
TGTGCCAGCAGCCTGGTCCGGGACAGCTCCAATGAAAAACTGTTTTTT
>NA|TRBD1|TRBV2|TRBJ2-2
CASSVDRGAGELFF
TGTGCCAGCAGTGTGGACAGGGGGGCCGGGGAGCTGTTTTTT
>few|NA|TRBV6-1|TRBJ2-2
CASSERPGNTGELFF
TGTGCCAGCAGTGAAAGACCGGGGAACACCGGGGAGCTGTTTTTT
>NA|TRBD1|TRBV11-2|TRBJ1-3
CASSFFQGGGNTIYF
TGTGCCAGCAGCTTTTTCCAGGGGGGTGGAAACACCATATATTTT
>NA|TRBD1|TRBV15|TRBJ2-1
CATSRDGQGGYNEQFF
TGTGCCACCAGCAGAGACGGACAGGGGGGATACAATGAGCAGTTCTTC
>NA|TRBD1|TRBV19|TRBJ2-5
CASGTGRNQETQYF
TGTGCCAGTGGGACAGGGCGAAACCAAGAGACCCAGTACTTC
>once|NA|TRBV5-1|TRBJ2-3
CASRDSSTDTQYF
TGCGCCAGCAGGGACAGTTCGACAGATACGCAGTATTTT
>NA|TRBD2|TRBV5-1|TRBJ2-1
CASSLEGTSGYNEQFF
TGCGCCAGCAGCTTGGAAGGGACTAGCGGATACAATGAGCAGTTCTTC
>NA|NA|TRBV28|TRBJ1-1
CASSRQRVTEAFF
TGTGCCAGCAGCCGTCAAAGGGTGACTGAAGCTTTCTTT
>NA|TRBD2|TRBV7-9|TRBJ2-1
CASSFQGTSGFLSYNEQFF
TGTGCCAGCAGCTTTCAGGGGACTAGCGGGTTCCTCTCCTACAATGAGCAGTTCTTC
>NA|NA|TRBV7-8|TRBJ1-2
CASSLARADGYTF
TGTGCCAGCAGCTTAGCGAGGGCGGATGGCTACACCTTC
>NA|TRBD1|TRBV7-2|TRBJ1-2
CASSSYRDRGHLGYTF
TGTGCCAGCAGCTCGTACCGGGACAGGGGGCATCTTGGCTACACCTTC
>NA|NA|TRBV7-9|TRBJ1-4
CASSPSGTTNEKLFF
TGTGCCAGCAGCCCATCGGGAACAACTAATGAAAAACTGTTTTTT